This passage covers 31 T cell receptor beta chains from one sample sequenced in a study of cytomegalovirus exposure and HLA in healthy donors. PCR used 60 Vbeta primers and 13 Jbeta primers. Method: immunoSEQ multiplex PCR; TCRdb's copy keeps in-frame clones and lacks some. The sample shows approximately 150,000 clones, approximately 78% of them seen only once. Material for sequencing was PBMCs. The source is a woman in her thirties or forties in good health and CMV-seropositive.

The CDR3 DNA is TGCGCCAGCAAGGTTGCGGGGGCAGGGGATACGCAGTATTTT. Translated: CASKVAGAGDTQYF. V is TRBV5-1 and J is TRBJ2-3, with D possibly matching TRBD2 (7 bases). The CDR3 covers 14 residues. V was pared by 6 bases and J by 6 bases, with 17 bases between. CDR1 is SGHRS and CDR2 is YFSETQ in the germline V gene.

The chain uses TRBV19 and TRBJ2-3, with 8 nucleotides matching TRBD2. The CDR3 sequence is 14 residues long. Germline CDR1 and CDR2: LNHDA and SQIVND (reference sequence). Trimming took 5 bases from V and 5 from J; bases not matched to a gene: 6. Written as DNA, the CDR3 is TGTGCCAGTAGTTCGGGGGGGCCCGGAGATACGCAGTATTTT. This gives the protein CASSSGGPGDTQYF.

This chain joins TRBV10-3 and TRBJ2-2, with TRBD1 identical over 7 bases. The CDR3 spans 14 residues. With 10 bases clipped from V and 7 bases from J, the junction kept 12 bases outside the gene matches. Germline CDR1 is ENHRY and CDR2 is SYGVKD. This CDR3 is CANHRQGVSGELFF. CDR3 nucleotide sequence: TGTGCCAACCATCGGCAGGGGGTGAGCGGGGAGCTGTTTTTT.

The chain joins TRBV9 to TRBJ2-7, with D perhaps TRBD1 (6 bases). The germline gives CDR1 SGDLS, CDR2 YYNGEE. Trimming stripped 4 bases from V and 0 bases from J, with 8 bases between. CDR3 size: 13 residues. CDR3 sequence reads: CASSPGHSYEQYF. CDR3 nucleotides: TGTGCCAGCAGCCCGGGACACTCCTACGAGCAGTACTTC.

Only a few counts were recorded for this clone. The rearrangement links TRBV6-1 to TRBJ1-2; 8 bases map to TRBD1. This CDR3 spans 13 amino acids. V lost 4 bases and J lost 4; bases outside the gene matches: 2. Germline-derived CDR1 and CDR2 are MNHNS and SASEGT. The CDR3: CASSGDRGYGYTF. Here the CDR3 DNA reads TGTGCCAGCAGTGGCGACAGGGGCTATGGCTACACCTTC.

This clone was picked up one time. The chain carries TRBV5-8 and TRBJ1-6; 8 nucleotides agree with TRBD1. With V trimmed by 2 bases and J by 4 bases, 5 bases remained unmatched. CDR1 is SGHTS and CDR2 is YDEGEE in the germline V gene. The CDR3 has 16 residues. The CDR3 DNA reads TGTGCCAGCAGCTTCCAACAGGGGGTTTATAATTCACCCCTCCACTTT. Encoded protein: CASSFQQGVYNSPLHF.

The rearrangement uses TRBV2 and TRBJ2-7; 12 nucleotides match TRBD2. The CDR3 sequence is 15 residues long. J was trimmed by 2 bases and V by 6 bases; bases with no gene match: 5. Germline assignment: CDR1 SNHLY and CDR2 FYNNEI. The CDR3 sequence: CASRASGGETYEQYF. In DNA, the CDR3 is TGTGCCAGCAGGGCTAGCGGGGGGGAAACCTACGAGCAGTACTTC. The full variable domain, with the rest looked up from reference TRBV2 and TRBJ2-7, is EPEVTQTPSHQVTQMGQEVILRCVPISNHLYFYWYRQILGQKVEFLVSFYNNEISEKSEIFDDQFSVERPDGSNFTLKIRSTKLEDSAMYFCASRASGGETYEQYFGPGTRLTVT.

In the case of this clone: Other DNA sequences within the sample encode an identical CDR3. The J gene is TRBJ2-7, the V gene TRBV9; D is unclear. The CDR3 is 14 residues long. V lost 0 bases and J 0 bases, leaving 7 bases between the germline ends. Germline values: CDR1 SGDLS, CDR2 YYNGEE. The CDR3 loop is CASSVGSSSYEQYF. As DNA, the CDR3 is TGTGCCAGCAGCGTAGGATCGAGCTCCTACGAGCAGTACTTC. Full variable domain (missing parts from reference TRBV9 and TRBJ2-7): DSGVTQTPKHLITATGQRVTLRCSPRSGDLSVYWYQQSLDQGLQFLIQYYNGEERAKGNILERFSAQQFPDLHSELNLSSLELGDSALYFCASSVGSSSYEQYFGPGTRLTVT.

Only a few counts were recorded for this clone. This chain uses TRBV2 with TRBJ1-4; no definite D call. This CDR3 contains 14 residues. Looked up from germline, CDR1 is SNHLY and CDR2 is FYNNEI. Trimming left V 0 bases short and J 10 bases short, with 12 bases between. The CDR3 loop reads CASSEASGQRKLFF. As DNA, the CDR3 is TGTGCCAGCAGTGAAGCGTCCGGCCAGCGAAAACTGTTTTTT.

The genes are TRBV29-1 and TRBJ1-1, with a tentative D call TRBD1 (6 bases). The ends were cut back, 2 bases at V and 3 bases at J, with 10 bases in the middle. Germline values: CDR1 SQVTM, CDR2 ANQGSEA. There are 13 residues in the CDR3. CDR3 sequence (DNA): TGCAGCGTTGAACCACAGGGACACACTGAAGCTTTCTTT. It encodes CSVEPQGHTEAFF.

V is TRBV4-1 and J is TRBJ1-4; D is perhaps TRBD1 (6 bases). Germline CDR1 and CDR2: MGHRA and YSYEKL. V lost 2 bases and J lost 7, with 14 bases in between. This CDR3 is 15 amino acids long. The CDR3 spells CASSQNRESREKLFF. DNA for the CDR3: TGCGCCAGCAGCCAAAACAGGGAGTCGCGTGAAAAACTGTTTTTT.

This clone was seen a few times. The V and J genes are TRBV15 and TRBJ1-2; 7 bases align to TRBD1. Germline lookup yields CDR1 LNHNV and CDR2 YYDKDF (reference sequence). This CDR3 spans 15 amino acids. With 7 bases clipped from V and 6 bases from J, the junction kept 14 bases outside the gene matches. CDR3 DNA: TGTGCCACCATGGAGCTGGGACAGACAGGAGATGGCTACACCTTC. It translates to CATMELGQTGDGYTF.

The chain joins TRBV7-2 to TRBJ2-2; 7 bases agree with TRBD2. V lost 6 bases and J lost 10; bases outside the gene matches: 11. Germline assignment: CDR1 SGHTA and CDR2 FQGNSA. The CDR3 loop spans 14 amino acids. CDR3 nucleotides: TGTGCCAGCAGTTACCCGGGACTAATAGTGGAGCTGTTTTTT. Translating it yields CASSYPGLIVELFF. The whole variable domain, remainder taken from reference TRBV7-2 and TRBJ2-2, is GAGVSQSPSNKVTEKGKDVELRCDPISGHTALYWYRQSLGQGLEFLIYFQGNSAPDKSGLPSDRFSAERTGGSVSTLTIQRTQQEDSAVYLCASSYPGLIVELFFGEGSRLTVL.

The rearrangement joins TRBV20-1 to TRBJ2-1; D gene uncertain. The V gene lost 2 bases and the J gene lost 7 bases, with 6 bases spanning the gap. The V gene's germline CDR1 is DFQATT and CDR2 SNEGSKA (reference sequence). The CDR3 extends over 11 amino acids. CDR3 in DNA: TGCAGTGCTAGACCTCTTAATGAGCAGTTCTTC. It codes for CSARPLNEQFF.

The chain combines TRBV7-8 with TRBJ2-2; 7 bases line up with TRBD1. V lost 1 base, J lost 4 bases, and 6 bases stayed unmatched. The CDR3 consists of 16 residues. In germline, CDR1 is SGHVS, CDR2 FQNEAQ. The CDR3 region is CASSLGIGGGTGELFF. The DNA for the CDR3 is TGTGCCAGCAGCTTAGGTATAGGGGGCGGCACCGGGGAGCTGTTTTTT. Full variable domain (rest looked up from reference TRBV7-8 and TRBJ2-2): GAGVSQSPRYKVAKRGQDVALRCDPISGHVSLFWYQQALGQGPEFLTYFQNEAQLDKSGLPSDRFFAERPEGSVSTLKIQRTQQEDSAVYLCASSLGIGGGTGELFFGEGSRLTVL.

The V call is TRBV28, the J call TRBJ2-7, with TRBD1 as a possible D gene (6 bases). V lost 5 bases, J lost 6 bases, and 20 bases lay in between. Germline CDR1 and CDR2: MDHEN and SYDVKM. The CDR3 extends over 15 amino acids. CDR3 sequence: CASSTSSSGASEQYF. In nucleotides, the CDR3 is TGTGCCAGCAGTACCTCCTCTTCAGGGGCAAGCGAGCAGTACTTC.

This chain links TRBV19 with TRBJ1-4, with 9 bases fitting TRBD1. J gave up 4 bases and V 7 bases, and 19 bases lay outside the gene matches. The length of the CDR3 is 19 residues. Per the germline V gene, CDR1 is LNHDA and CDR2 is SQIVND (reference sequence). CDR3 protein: CASTTLRTGAPSINEKLFF. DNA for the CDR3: TGTGCCAGTACCACGCTACGGACAGGGGCCCCGTCAATTAATGAAAAACTGTTTTTT.

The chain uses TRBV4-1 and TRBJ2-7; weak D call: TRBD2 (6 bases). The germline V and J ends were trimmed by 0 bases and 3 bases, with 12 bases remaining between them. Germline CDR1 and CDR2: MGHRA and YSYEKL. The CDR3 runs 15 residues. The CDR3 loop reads CASSQEGNGGYEQYF. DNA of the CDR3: TGCGCCAGCAGCCAAGAAGGGAACGGGGGCTACGAGCAGTACTTC.

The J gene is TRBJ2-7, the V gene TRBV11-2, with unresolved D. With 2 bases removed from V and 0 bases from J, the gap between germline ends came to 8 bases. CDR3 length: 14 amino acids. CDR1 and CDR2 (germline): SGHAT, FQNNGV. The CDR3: CASSLTGGSYEQYF. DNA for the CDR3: TGTGCCAGCAGCTTAACCGGCGGCTCCTACGAGCAGTACTTC.

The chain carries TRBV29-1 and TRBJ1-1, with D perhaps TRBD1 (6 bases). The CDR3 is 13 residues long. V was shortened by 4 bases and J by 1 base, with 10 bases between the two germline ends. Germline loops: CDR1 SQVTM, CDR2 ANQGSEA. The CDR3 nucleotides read TGCAGCGTTGCGGGACACCCGAACACTGAAGCTTTCTTT. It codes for CSVAGHPNTEAFF.

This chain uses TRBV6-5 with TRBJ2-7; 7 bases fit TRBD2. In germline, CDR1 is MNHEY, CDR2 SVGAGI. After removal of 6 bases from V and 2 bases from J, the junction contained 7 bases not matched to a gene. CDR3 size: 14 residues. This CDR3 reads CASRRRGGTYEQYF. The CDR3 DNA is TGTGCCAGCAGACGCCGCGGGGGAACCTACGAGCAGTACTTC.

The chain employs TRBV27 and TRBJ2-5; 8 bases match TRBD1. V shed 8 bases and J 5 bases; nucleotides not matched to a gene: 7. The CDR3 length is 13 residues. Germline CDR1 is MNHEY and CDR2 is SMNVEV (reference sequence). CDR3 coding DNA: TGTGCCAGCGGATTAACAGGGGGGGAGACCCAGTACTTC. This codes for CASGLTGGETQYF.

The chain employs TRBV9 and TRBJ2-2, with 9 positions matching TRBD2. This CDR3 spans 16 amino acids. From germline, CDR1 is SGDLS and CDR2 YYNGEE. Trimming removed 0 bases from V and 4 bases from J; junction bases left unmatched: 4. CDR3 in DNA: TGTGCCAGCAGCGTAGGTGGACTAGCGCTCACCGGGGAGCTGTTTTTT. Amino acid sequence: CASSVGGLALTGELFF.

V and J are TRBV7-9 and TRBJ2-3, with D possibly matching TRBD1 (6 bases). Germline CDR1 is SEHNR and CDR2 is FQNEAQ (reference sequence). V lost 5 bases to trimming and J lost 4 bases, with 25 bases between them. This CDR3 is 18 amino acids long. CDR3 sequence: CASSARARTVHNSDTQYF. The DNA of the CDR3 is TGTGCCAGCAGCGCCCGCGCCCGGACAGTTCACAATTCAGATACGCAGTATTTT.

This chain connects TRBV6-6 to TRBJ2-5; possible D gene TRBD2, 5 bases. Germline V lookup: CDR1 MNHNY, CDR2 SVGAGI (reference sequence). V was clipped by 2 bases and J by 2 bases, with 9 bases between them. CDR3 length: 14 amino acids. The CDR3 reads CASSYPRDQETQYF. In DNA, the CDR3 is TGTGCCAGCAGTTACCCGAGGGATCAAGAGACCCAGTACTTC.

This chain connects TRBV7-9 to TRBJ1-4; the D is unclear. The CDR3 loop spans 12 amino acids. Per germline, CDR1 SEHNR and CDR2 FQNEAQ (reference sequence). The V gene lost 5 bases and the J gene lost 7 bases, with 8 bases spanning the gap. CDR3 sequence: CASSLRGEKLFF. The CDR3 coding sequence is TGTGCCAGCAGCCTACGCGGTGAAAAACTGTTTTTT.

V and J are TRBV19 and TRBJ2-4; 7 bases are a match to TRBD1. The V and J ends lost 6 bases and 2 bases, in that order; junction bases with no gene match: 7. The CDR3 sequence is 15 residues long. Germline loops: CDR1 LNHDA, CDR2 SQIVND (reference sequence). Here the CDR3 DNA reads TGTGCCAGTAGCCAAAACAGGGGCCCCAAAAACATTCAGTACTTC. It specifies CASSQNRGPKNIQYF.

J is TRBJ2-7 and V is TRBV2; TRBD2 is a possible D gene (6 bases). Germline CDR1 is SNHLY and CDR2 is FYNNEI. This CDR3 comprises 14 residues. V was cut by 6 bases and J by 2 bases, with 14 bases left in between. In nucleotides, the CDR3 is TGTGCCAGCAGGCCCCGGGACTCTACCTACGAGCAGTACTTC. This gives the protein CASRPRDSTYEQYF.

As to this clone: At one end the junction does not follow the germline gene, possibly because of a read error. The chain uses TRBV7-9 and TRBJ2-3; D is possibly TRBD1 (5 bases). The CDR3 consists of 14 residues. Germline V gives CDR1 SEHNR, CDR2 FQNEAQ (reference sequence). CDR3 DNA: TGTTCCAGCAGCTTGGAAAGGGGCCCAGATACGCAGTATTTT. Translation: CSSSLERGPDTQYF.

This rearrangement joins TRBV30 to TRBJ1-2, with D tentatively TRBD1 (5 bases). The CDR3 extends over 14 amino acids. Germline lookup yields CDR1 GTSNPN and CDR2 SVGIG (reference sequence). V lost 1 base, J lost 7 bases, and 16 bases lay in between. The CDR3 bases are TGTGCCTGGAGTGGGGGCAGGACGGCGGCTGGCTACACCTTC. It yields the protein CAWSGGRTAAGYTF.

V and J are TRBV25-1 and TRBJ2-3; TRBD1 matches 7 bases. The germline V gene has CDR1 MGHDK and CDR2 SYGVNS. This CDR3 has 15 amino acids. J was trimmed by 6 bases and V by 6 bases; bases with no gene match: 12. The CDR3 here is CASRTGLGFSDTQYF. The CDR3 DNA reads TGTGCCAGCAGGACAGGGTTGGGTTTTTCGGATACGCAGTATTTT.